The T cell receptor beta chain described here comes from a study of blood T cells in healthy people across ages. Looking at the study overall: Capturing about one barcoded beta molecule per two T cells was achieved by template switching.

This clonotype was found a few times. Combining a sample-barcoded 5' primer with a J-beta primer mix, a second PCR ran for roughly 6 to 11 cycles. Every single cDNA molecule received a tag from a template-switch adaptor with 12 random nucleotides. Every sample produced at least 3 million CDR3-containing paired-end reads. TCRdb re-called the 5' RACE reads through MiXCR, storing one row per CDR3 protein. The sample consists of some 1.1 million distinct CDR3 sequences, roughly two fifths of them appearing once. Germline V lookup: CDR1 SEHNR, CDR2 FQNEAQ (reference sequence). The CDR3 consists of 17 residues. Trimming stripped 2 bases from V and 3 bases from J, with 17 bases between.

This TCR was recovered from a man younger than 30 in good health. The specimen was blood. This chain connects TRBV7-9 to TRBJ1-5, with D perhaps TRBD1 (5 bases). For the CDR3, the DNA is TGTGCCAGCAGCTTATGGGGCAGAAACCTATTCAATCAGCCCCAGCATTTT. Protein product: CASSLWGRNLFNQPQHF.